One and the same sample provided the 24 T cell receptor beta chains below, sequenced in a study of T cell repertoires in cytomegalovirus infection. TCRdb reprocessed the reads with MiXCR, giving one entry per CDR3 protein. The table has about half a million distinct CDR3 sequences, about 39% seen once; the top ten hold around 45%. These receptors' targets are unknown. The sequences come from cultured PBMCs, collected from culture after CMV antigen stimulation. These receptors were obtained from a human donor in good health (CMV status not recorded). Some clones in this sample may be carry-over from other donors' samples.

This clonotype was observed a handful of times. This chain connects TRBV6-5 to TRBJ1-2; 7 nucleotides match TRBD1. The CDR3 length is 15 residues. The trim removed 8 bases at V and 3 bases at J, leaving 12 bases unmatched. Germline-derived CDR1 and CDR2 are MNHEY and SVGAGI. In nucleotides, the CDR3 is TGTGCCAGCGCCAGGGGGGGGGGCCCGGACTATGGCTACACCTTC. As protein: CASARGGGPDYGYTF.

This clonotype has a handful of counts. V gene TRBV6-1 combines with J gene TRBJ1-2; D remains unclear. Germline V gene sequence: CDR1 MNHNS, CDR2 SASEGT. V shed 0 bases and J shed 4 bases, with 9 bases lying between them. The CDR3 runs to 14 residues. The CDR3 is CASSEAGTVYGYTF. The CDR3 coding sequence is TGTGCCAGCAGTGAAGCGGGCACCGTCTATGGCTACACCTTC.

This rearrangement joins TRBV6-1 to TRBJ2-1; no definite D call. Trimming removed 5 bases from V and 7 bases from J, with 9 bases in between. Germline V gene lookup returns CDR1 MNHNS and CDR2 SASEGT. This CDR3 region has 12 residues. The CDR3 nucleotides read TGTGCCAGCAGTCAAGATGGGAATGAGCAGTTCTTC. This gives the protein CASSQDGNEQFF.

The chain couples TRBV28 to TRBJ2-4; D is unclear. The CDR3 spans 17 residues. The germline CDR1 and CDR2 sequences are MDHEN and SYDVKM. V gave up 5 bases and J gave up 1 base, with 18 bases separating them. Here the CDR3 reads CASSPLLVLWAKNIQYF. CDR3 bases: TGTGCCAGCAGTCCTCTACTCGTCCTCTGGGCCAAAAACATTCAGTACTTC. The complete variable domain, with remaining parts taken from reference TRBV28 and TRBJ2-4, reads DVKVTQSSRYLVKRTGEKVFLECVQDMDHENMFWYRQDPGLGLRLIYFSYDVKMKEKGDIPEGYSVSREKKERFSLILESASTNQTSMYLCASSPLLVLWAKNIQYFGAGTRLSVL.

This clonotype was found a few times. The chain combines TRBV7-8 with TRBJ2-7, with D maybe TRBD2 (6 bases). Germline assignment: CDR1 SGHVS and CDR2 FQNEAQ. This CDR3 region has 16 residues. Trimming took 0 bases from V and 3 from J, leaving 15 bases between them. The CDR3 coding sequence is TGTGCCAGCAGCTTAGCAGGACTGCTTAGCGGCTACGAGCAGTACTTC. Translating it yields CASSLAGLLSGYEQYF.

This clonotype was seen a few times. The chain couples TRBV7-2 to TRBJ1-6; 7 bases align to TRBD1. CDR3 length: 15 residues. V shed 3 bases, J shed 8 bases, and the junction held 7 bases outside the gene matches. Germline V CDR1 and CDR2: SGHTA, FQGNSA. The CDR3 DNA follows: TGTGCCAGCAGCTTGGGGGACAGCACTTATTCACCCCTCCACTTT. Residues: CASSLGDSTYSPLHF.

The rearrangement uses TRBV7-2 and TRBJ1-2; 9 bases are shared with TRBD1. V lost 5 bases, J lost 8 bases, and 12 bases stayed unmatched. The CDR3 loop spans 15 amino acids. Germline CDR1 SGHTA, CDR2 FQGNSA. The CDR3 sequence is CASSTSVGQGEGYTF. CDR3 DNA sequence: TGTGCCAGCAGCACCTCTGTGGGACAGGGTGAGGGCTACACCTTC. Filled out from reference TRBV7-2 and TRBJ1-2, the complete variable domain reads GAGVSQSPSNKVTEKGKDVELRCDPISGHTALYWYRQSLGQGLEFLIYFQGNSAPDKSGLPSDRFSAERTGGSVSTLTIQRTQQEDSAVYLCASSTSVGQGEGYTFGSGTRLTVV.

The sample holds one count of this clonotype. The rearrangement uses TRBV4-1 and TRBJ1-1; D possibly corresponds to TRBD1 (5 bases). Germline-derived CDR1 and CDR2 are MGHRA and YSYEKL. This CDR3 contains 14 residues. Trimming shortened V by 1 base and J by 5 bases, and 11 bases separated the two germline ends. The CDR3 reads CASSQAGGGTEAFF. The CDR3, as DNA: TGCGCCAGCAGCCAAGCCGGGGGGGGGACTGAAGCTTTCTTT.

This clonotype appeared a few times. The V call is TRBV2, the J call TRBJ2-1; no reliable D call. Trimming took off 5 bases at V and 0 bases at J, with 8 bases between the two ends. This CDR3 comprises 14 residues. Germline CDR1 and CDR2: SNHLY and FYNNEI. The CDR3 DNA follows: TGTGCCAGCAGTCGAAGGAGCTCCTACAATGAGCAGTTCTTC. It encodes CASSRRSSYNEQFF.

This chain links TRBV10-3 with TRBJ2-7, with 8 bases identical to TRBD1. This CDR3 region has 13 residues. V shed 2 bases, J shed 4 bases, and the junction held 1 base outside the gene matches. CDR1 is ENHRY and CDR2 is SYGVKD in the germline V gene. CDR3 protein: CAISERTGYEQYF. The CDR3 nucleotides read TGTGCCATCAGTGAGCGGACAGGGTACGAGCAGTACTTC.

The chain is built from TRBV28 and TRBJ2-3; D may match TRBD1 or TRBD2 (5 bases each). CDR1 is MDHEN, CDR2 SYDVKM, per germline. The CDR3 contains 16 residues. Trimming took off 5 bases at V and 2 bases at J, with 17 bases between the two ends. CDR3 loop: CASSLSRSGTTDTQYF. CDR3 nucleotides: TGTGCCAGCAGTCTATCGCGTTCAGGGACCACAGATACGCAGTATTTT.

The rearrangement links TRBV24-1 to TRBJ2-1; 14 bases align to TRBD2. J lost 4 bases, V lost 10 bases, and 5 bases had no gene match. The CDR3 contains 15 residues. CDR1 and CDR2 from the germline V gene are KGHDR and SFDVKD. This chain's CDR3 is CATRTSGGRYNEQFF. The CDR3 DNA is TGTGCCACGCGGACTAGCGGGGGGCGATACAATGAGCAGTTCTTC.

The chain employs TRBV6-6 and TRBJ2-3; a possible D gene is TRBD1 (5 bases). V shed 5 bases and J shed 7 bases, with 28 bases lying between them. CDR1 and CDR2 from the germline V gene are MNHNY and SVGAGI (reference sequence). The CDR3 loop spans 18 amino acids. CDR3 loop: CASSRPAAVVWGQNTQYF. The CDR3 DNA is TGTGCCAGCAGTCGCCCCGCGGCGGTTGTGTGGGGCCAAAATACGCAGTATTTT.

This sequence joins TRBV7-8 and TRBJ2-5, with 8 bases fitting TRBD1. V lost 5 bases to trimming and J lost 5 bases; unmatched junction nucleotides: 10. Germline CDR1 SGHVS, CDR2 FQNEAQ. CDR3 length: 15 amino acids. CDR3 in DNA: TGTGCCAGCAGCGCCTCAAGGACAGGGCGGGAGACCCAGTACTTC. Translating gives CASSASRTGRETQYF.

The CDR3 protein is CASSYVGSGNTIYF. CDR3 nucleotide sequence: TGTGCCAGCAGTTATGTGGGGTCTGGAAACACCATATATTTT. The chain is built from TRBV6-1 and TRBJ1-3; D not resolved. The CDR3 length is 14 residues. The V end lost 5 bases, the J end lost 1 base, and 9 bases lay between the germline ends. Germline V lookup: CDR1 MNHNS, CDR2 SASEGT.

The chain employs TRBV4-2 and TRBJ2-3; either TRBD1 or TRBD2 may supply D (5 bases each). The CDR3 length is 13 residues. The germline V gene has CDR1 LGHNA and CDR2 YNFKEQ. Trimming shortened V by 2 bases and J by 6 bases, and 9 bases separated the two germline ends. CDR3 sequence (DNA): TGTGCCAGCAGCCAAAGGTGGGGGGATACGCAGTATTTT. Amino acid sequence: CASSQRWGDTQYF.

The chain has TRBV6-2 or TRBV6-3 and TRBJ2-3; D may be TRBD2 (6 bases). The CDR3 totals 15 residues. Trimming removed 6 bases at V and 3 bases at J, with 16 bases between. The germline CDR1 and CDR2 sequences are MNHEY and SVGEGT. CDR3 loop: CASRRPSRETDTQYF. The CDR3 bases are TGTGCCAGCAGGCGACCCTCCCGGGAGACAGATACGCAGTATTTT.

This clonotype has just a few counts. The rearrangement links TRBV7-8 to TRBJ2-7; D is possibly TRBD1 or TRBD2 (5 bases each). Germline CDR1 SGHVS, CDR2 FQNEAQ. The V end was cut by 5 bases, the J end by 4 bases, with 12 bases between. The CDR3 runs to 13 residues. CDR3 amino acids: CASSGGRIYEQYF. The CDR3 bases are TGTGCCAGCAGCGGGGGACGAATATACGAGCAGTACTTC.

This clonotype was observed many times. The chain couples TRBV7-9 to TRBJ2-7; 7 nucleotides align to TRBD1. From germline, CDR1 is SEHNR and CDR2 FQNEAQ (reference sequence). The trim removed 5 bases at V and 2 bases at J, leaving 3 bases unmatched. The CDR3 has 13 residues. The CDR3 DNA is TGTGCCAGCAGCCCAGGGGGACCCTACGAGCAGTACTTC. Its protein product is CASSPGGPYEQYF.

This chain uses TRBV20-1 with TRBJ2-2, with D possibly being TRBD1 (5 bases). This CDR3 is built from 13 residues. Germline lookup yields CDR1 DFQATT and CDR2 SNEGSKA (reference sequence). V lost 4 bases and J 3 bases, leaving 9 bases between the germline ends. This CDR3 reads CSAKGVDTGELFF. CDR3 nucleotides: TGCAGTGCTAAAGGGGTGGACACCGGGGAGCTGTTTTTT.

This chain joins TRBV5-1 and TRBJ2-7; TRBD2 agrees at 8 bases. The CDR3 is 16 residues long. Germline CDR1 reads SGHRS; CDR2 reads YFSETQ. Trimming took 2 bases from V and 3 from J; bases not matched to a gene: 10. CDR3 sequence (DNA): TGCGCCAGCAGCTTTACTTCCGGGGGGGTGTTCTACGAGCAGTACTTC. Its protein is CASSFTSGGVFYEQYF.

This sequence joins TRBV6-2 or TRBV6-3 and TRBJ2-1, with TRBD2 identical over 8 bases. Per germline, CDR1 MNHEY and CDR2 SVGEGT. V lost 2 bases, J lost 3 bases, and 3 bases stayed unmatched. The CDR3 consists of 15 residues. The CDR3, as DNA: TGTGCCAGCAGTTACAGGGGGACTAGCTACAATGAGCAGTTCTTC. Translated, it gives CASSYRGTSYNEQFF.

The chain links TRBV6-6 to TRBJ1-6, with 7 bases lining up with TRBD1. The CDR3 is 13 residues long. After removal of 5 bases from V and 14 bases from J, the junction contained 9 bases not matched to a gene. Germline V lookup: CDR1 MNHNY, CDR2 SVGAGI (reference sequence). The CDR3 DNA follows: TGTGCCAGCAGTATGGGACAGTTTCTGGCCCTCCACTTT. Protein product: CASSMGQFLALHF.

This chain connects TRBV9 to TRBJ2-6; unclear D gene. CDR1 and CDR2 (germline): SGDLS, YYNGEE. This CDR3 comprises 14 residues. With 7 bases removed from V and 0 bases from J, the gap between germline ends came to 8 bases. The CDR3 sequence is CASAGSSGANVLTF. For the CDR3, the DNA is TGTGCCAGCGCCGGGTCCTCTGGGGCCAACGTCCTGACTTTC. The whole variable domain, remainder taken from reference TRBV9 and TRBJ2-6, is DSGVTQTPKHLITATGQRVTLRCSPRSGDLSVYWYQQSLDQGLQFLIQYYNGEERAKGNILERFSAQQFPDLHSELNLSSLELGDSALYFCASAGSSGANVLTFGAGSRLTVL.